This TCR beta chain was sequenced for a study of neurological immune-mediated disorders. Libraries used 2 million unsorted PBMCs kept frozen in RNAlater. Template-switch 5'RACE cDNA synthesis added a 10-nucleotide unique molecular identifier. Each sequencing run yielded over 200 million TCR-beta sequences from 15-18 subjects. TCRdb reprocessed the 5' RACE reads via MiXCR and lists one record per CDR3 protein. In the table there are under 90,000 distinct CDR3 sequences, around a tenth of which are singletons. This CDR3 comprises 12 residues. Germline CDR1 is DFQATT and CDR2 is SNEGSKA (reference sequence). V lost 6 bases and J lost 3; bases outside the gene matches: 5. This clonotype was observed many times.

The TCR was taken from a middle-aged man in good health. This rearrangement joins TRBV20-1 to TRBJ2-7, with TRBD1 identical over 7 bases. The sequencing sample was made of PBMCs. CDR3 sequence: CSANRGIYEQYF. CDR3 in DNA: TGCAGTGCCAACAGGGGCATCTACGAGCAGTACTTC.